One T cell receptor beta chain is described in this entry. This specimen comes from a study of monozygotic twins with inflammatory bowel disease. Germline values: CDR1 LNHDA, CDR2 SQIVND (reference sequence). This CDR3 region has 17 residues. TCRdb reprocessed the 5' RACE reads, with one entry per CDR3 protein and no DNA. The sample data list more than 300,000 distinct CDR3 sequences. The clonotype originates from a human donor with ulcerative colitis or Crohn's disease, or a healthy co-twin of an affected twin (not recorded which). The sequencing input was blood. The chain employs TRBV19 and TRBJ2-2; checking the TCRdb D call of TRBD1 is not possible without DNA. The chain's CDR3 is CASRGTPGEGDTGELFF.